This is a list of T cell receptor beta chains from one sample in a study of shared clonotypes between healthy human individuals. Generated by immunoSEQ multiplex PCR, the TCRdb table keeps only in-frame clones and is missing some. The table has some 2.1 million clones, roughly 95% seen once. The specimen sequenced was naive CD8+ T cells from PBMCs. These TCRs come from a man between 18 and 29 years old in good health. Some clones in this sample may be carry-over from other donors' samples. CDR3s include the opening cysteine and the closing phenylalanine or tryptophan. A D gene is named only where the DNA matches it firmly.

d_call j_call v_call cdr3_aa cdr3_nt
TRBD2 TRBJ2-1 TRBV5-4 CASSELAYNDNEQFF TGTGCCAGCAGCGAACTAGCGTATAACGACAATGAGCAGTTCTTC
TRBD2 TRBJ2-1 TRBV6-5 CASSYSLTSGYNEQFF TGTGCCAGCAGTTACTCTTTGACTAGCGGATACAATGAGCAGTTCTTC
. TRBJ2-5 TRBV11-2 CASSLGQPQETQYF TGTGCCAGCAGCTTAGGGCAACCCCAAGAGACCCAGTACTTC
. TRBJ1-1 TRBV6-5 CASSYSDTTEAFF TGTGCCAGCAGTTACTCCGATACCACTGAAGCTTTCTTT
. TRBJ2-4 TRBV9 CASSGQKNIQYF TGTGCCAGCAGTGGACAGAAAAACATTCAGTACTTC
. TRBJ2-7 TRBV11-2 CASSLGSRRVSYEQYF TGTGCCAGCAGCTTAGGAAGCCGCAGAGTTTCCTACGAGCAGTACTTC
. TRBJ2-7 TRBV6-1 CASRVDNTYEQYF TGTGCCAGCAGGGTGGACAACACCTACGAGCAGTACTTC
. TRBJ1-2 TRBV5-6 CASSLARARYGYTF TGTGCCAGCAGCTTGGCACGGGCAAGATATGGCTACACCTTC
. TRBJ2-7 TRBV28 CASSSNRDSGSTYEQYF TGTGCCAGCAGTTCGAACCGGGACAGCGGGTCCACCTACGAGCAGTACTTC
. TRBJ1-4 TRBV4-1 CASSQDQGHYATNEKLFF TGCGCCAGCAGCCAAGATCAGGGCCACTATGCAACTAATGAAAAACTGTTTTTT